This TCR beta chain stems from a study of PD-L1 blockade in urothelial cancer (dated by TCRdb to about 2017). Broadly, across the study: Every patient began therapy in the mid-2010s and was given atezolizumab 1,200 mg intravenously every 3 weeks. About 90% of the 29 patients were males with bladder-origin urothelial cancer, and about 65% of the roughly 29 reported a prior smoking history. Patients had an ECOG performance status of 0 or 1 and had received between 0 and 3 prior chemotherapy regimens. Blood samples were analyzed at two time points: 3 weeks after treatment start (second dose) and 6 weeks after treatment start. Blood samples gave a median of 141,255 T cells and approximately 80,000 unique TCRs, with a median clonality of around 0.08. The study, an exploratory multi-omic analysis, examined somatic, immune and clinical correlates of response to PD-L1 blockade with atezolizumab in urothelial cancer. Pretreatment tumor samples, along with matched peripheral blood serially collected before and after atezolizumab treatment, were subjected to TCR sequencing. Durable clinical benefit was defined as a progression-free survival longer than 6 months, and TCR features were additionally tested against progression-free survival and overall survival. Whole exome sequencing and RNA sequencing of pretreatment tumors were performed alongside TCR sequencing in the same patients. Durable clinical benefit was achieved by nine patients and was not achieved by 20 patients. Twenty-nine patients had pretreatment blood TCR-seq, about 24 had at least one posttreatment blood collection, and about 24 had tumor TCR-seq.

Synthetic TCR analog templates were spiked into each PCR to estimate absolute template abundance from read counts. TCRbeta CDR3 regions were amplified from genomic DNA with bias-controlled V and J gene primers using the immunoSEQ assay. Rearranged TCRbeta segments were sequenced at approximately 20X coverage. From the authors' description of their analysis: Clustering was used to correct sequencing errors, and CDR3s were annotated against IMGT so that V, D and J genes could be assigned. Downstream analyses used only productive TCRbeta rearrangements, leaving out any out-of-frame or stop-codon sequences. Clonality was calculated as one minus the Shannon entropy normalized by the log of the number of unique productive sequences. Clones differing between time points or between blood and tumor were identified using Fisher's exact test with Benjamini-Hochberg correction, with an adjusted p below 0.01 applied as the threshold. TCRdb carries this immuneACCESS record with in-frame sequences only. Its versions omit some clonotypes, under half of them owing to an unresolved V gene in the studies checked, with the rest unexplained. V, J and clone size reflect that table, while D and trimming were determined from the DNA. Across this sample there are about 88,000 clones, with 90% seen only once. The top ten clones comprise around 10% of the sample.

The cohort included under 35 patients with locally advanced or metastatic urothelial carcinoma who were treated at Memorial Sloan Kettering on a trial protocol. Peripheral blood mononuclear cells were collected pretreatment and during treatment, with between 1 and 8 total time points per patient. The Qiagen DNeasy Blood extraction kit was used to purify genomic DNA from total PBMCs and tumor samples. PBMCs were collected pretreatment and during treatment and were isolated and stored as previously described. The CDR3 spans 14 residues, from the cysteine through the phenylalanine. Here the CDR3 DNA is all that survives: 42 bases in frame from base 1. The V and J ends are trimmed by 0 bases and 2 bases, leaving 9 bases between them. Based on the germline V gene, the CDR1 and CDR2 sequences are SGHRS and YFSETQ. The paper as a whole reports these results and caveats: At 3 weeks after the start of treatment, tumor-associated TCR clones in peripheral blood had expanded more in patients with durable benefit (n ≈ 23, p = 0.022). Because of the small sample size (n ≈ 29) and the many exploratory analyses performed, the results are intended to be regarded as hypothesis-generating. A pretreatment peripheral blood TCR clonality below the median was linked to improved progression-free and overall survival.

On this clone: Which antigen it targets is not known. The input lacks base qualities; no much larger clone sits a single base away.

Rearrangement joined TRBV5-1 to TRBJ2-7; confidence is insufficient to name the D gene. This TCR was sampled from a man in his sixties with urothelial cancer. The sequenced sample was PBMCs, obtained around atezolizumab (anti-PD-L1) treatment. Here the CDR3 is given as CASSLVPETYEQYF. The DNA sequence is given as TGCGCCAGCAGCTTGGTACCAGAAACCTACGAGCAGTACTTC.